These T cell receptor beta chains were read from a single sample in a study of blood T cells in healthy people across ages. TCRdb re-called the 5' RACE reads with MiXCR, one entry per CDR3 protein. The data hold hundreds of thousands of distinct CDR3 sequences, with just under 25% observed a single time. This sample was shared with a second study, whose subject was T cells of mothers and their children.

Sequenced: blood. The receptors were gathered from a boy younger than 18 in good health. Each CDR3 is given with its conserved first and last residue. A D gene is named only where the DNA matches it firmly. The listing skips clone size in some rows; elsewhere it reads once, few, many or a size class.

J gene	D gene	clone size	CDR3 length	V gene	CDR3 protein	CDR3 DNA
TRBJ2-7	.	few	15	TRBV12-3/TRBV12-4	CASSLLSAVPVEQYF	TGTGCCAGCAGTTTGCTGTCGGCGGTTCCCGTCGAGCAGTACTTC
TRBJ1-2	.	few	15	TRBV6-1	CASSEQAPVGPAATF	TGTGCCAGCAGTGAACAGGCTCCGGTGGGTCCCGCCGCCACCTTC
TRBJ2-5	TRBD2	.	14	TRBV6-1	CASESGSQGETQYF	TGTGCCAGCGAAAGCGGGAGCCAGGGGGAGACCCAGTACTTC
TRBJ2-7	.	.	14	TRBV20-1	CSAEPGTQNYEQYF	TGCAGTGCTGAACCCGGGACCCAGAACTACGAGCAGTACTTC
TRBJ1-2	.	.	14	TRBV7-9	CASSLVTGNYGYTF	TGTGCCAGCAGCTTGGTCACAGGGAACTATGGCTACACCTTC
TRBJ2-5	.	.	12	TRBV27	CASSLQGSGQYF	TGTGCCAGCAGTTTACAAGGGAGTGGGCAGTACTTC
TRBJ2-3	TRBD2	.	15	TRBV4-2	CASSQDYRGADTQYF	TGTGCCAGCAGCCAAGATTACCGGGGGGCAGATACGCAGTATTTT
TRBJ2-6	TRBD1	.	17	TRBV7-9	CASSRTGALSGANVLIF	TGTGCCAGCAGCCGCACAGGGGCCCTCTCTGGGGCCAACGTCCTGATTTTC
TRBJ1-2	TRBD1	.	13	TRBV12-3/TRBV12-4	CASTATGYYGYTF	TGTGCCAGCACCGCGACAGGGTACTATGGCTACACCTTC
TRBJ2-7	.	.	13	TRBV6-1	CASSEARPYEQYF	TGTGCCAGCAGTGAAGCGCGACCTTACGAGCAGTACTTC
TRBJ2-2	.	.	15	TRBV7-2	CASSLDTGRTGELFF	TGTGCCAGCAGCTTAGACACTGGACGGACCGGGGAGCTGTTTTTT
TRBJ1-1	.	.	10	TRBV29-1	CSVERSEAFF	TGCAGCGTTGAGCGGAGCGAAGCTTTCTTT
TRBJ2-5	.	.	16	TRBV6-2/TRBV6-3	CASSYGAEAFRETQYF	TGTGCCAGCAGTTACGGGGCGGAAGCCTTTAGGGAGACCCAGTACTTC
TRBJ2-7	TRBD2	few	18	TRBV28	CASSFSVSRTSGSYEQYF	TGTGCCAGCAGTTTTTCTGTAAGCCGGACTAGCGGGAGCTACGAGCAGTACTTC
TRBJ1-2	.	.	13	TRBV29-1	CSVDREENYGYTF	TGCAGCGTTGACCGGGAGGAGAACTATGGCTACACCTTC
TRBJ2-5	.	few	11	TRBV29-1	CSVSDEETQYF	TGCAGCGTTTCAGATGAAGAGACCCAGTACTTC
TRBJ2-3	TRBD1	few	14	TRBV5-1	CASTDRGLTDTQYF	TGCGCCAGCACAGACAGGGGGCTCACAGATACGCAGTATTTT
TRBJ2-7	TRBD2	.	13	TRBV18	CASSPSGSHEQYF	TGTGCCAGCTCACCTAGCGGGAGCCACGAGCAGTACTTC
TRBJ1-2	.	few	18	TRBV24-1	CATSDSRPRAPNGHGYTF	TGTGCCACCAGTGATTCGAGACCCCGGGCCCCAAACGGTCATGGCTACACCTTC
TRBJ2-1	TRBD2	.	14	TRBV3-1	CTTCKGGPVDEQFF	TGTACCACCTGTAAGGGAGGGCCCGTCGATGAGCAGTTCTTC
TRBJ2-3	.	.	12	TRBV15	CATSSGPDTQYF	TGTGCCACCAGCAGTGGACCAGATACGCAGTATTTT
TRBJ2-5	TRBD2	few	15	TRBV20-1	CSAGPIAGPQETQYF	TGCAGTGCTGGACCCATAGCGGGGCCCCAAGAGACCCAGTACTTC
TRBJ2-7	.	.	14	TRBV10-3	CAIRTGTNLYEQYF	TGTGCCATCAGAACCGGGACAAACCTCTACGAGCAGTACTTC
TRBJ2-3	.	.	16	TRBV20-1	CSARERGTSVVDTQYF	TGCAGTGCTAGAGAGCGGGGCACGTCTGTCGTGGATACGCAGTATTTT
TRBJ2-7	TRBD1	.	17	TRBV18	CASSQSPGQGFSYEQYF	TGTGCCAGCTCCCAATCACCGGGACAGGGGTTTTCCTACGAGCAGTACTTC
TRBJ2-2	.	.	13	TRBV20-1	CSAMVPNTGELFF	TGCAGTGCTATGGTTCCGAACACCGGGGAGCTGTTTTTT
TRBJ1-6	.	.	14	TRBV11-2	CASSLDPGYSPLHF	TGTGCCAGCAGCTTAGATCCGGGGTATTCACCCCTCCACTTT
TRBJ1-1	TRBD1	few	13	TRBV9	CASSVRTGTEASF	TGTGCCAGCAGCGTAAGGACAGGCACTGAAGCTTCCTTT
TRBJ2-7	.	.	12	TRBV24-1	CATNPFFYEQYF	TGTGCCACCAATCCGTTCTTCTACGAGCAGTACTTC
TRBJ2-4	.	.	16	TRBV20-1	CSARDSLGQYKNIQYF	TGCAGTGCTAGAGACTCCCTTGGACAGTACAAAAACATTCAGTACTTC
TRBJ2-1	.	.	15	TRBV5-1	CASSLTIGSNNEQFF	TGCGCCAGCAGCTTGACGATAGGGTCCAACAATGAGCAGTTCTTC
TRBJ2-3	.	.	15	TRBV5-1	CASRLGGHISDTQYF	TGCGCCAGCAGACTTGGGGGGCATATCTCGGATACGCAGTATTTT
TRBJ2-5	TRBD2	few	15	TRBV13	CASSLKAGYQETQYF	TGTGCCAGCAGCTTAAAAGCGGGGTACCAAGAGACCCAGTACTTC
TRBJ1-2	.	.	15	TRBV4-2	CASSQDHRAYYGYTF	TGTGCCAGCAGCCAAGATCACAGGGCCTACTATGGCTACACCTTC
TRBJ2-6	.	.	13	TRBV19	CASRNTGANVLTF	TGTGCCAGTAGGAACACCGGGGCCAACGTCCTGACTTTC
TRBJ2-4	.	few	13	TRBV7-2	CASSQGGKNIQYF	TGTGCCAGCTCACAGGGTGGCAAAAACATTCAGTACTTC
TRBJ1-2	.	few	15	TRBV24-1	CATSDPRTPNYGYTF	TGTGCCACCAGTGATCCTAGGACGCCGAACTATGGCTACACCTTC
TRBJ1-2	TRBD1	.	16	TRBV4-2	CASSQDGDRSGYGYTF	TGTGCCAGCAGCCAAGACGGGGACAGGTCGGGCTATGGCTACACCTTC
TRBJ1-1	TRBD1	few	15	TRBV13	CASRDPGQWNTEAFF	TGTGCCAGCAGGGATCCGGGACAGTGGAACACTGAAGCTTTCTTT
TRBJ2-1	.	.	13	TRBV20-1	CSASNTANNEQFF	TGCAGTGCTAGTAATACGGCCAACAATGAGCAGTTCTTC
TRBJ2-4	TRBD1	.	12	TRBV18	CASSPRQGHQYF	TGTGCCAGCTCACCCCGACAGGGTCATCAGTACTTC
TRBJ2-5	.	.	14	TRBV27	CASSPQQGDETQYF	TGTGCCAGCAGTCCCCAACAGGGTGATGAGACCCAGTACTTC
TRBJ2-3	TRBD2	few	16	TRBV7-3	CASSLIAGGGTDTQYF	TGTGCCAGCAGCCTTATAGCGGGAGGAGGCACAGATACGCAGTATTTT
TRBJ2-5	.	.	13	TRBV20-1	CSAPWSGKETQYF	TGCAGTGCCCCGTGGAGTGGGAAGGAGACCCAGTACTTC
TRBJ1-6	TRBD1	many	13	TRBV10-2	CASSEREAGGLHF	TGCGCCAGCAGTGAGAGGGAGGCAGGGGGCCTCCACTTT
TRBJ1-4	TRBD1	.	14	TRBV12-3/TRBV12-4	CASRLQGVSEKLFF	TGTGCCAGCAGATTACAGGGGGTTAGCGAAAAACTGTTTTTT
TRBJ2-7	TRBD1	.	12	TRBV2	CASMDRDYEQYF	TGTGCCAGCATGGACAGGGACTACGAGCAGTACTTC
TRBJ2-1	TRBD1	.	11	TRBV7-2	CASATGDEQFF	TGTGCCTCAGCGACAGGGGATGAGCAGTTCTTC
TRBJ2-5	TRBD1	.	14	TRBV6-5	CASSRQGRAETQYF	TGTGCCAGCAGTCGACAGGGACGGGCGGAGACCCAGTACTTC
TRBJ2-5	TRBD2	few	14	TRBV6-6	CASTAAGEEETQYF	TGTGCCAGCACCGCGGCGGGGGAAGAGGAGACCCAGTACTTC
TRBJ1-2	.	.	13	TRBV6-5	CASSYIRGGGYTF	TGTGCCAGCAGTTACATCAGGGGAGGTGGCTACACCTTC
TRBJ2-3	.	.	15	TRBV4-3	CASSQDLGDTDTQYF	TGCGCCAGCAGCCAAGATCTCGGGGACACAGATACGCAGTATTTT
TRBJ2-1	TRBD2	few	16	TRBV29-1	CSVRKVIGGAYNEQFF	TGCAGCGTCCGAAAGGTTATCGGGGGGGCTTACAATGAGCAGTTCTTC